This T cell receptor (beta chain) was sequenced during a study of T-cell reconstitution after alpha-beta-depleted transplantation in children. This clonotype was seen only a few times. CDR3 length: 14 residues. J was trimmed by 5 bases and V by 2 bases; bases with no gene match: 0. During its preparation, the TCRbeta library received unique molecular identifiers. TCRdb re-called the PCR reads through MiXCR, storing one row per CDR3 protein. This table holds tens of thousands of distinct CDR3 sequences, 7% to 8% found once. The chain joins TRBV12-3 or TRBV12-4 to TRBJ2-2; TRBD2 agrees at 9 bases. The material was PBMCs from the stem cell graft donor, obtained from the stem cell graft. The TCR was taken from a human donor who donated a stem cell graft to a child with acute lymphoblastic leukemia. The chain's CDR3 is CASSLSGGTGELFF. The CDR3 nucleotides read TGTGCCAGCAGTTTAAGCGGGGGGACCGGGGAGCTGTTTTTT.